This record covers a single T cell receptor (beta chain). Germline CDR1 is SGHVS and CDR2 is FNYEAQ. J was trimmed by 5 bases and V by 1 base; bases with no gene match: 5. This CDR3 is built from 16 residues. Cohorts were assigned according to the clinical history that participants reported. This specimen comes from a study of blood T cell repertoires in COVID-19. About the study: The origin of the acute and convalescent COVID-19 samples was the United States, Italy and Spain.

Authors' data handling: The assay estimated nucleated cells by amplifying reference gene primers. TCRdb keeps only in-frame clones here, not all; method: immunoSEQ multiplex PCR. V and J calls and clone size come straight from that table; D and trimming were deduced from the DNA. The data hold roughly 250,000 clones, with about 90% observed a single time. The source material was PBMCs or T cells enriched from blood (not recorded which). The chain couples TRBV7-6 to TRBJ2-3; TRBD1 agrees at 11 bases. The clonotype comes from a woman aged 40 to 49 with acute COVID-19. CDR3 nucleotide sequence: TGTGCCAGCAGCTTAGGGACAGGGGGCCCACTAGATACGCAGTATTTT. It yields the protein CASSLGTGGPLDTQYF. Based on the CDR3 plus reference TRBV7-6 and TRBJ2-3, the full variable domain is GAGVSQSPRYKVTKRGQDVALRCDPISGHVSLYWYRQALGQGPEFLTYFNYEAQQDKSGLPNDRFSAERPEGSISTLTIQRTEQRDSAMYRCASSLGTGGPLDTQYFGPGTRLTVL.